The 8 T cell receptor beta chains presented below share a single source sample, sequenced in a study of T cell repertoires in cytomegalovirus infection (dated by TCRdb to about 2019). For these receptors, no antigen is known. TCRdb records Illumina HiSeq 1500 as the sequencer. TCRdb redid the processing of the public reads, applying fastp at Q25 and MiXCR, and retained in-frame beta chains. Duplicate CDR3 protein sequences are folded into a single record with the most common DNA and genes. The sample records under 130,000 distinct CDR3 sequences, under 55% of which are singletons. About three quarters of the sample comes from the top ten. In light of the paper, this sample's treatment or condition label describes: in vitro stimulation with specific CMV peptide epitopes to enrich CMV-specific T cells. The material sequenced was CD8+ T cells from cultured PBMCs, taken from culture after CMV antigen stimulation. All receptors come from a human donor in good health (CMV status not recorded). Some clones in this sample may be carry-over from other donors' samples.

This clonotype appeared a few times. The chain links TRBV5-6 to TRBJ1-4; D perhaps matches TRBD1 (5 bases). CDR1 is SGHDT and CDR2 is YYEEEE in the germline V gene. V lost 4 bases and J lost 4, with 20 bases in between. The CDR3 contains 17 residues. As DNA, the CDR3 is TGTGCCAGCAGCCAACGCCGGGACTTCGGGGGTAATGAAAAACTGTTTTTT. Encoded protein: CASSQRRDFGGNEKLFF.

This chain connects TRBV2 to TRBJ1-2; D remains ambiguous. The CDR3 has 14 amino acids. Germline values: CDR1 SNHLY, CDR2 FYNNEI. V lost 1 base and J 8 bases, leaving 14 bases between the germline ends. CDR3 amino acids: CASSEDAHREGYTF. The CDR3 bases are TGTGCCAGCAGTGAAGACGCCCACCGGGAAGGCTACACCTTC.

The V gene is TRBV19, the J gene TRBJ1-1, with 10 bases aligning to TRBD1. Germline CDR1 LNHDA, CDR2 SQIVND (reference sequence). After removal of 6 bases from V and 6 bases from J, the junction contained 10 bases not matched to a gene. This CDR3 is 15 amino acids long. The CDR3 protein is CASSPRQGALSEAFF. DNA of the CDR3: TGTGCCAGTAGCCCAAGACAGGGGGCGTTATCTGAAGCTTTCTTT.

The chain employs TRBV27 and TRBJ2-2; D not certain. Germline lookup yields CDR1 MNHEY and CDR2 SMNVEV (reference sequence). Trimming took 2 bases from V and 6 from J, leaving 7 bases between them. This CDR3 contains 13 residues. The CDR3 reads CASSLTKAGELFF. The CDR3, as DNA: TGTGCCAGCAGTTTAACAAAGGCCGGGGAGCTGTTTTTT.

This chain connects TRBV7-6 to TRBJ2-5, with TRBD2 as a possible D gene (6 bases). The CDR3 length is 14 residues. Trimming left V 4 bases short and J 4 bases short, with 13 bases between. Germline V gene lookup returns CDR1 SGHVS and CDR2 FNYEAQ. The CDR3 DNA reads TGTGCCAGCAGCTCCGGGACGGGGGTAGAGACCCAGTACTTC. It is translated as CASSSGTGVETQYF.

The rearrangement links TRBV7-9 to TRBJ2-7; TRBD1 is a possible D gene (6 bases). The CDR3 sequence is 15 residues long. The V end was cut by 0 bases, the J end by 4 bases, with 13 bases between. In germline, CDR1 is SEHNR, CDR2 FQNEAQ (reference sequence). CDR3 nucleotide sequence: TGTGCCAGCAGCTTAGCCCCGGGACATCAATACGAGCAGTACTTC. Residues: CASSLAPGHQYEQYF.

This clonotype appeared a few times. Here the CDR3 reads CASSYDTMNTEAFF. The CDR3, as DNA: TGCGCCAGCAGCTATGACACAATGAACACTGAAGCTTTCTTT. V and J are TRBV5-1 and TRBJ1-1; D not certain. V was trimmed by 3 bases and J by 0 bases, leaving 9 bases between them. The CDR3 contains 14 residues. Germline V gene lookup returns CDR1 SGHRS and CDR2 YFSETQ.

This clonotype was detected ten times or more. CDR3 in amino acids: CASSPLGQNTGELFF. Here the CDR3 DNA reads TGTGCCAGCAGTCCGCTAGGACAGAACACCGGGGAGCTGTTTTTT. This sequence joins TRBV5-6 and TRBJ2-2; possible D gene TRBD1, 5 bases. Germline loops: CDR1 SGHDT, CDR2 YYEEEE. Trimming stripped 5 bases from V and 1 base from J, with 12 bases between. CDR3 size: 15 residues.